This T cell receptor beta chain was identified during a study of blood T cell repertoires in COVID-19. Study-wide context: There were acute and convalescent COVID-19 samples, and they came from the United States, Italy and Spain. T cells, B-cell-depleted T cells, or PBMCs provided the cDNA or gDNA that served as material.

The CDR3 is 14 residues long. Germline CDR1 LNHNV, CDR2 YYDKDF (reference sequence). Trimming left V 5 bases short and J 3 bases short, with 11 bases between. Each recovered donor of Cohort 3 presented with two negative PCRs, clearance, or symptom resolution. Original handling: Researchers report that nucleated cell counts were estimated from reference gene primer amplification. Method: immunoSEQ multiplex PCR; TCRdb's copy keeps in-frame clones and lacks some. The V and J calls and clone size were taken over from that table, and D and trimming were inferred from the DNA. Of roughly 250,000 clones in the sample, approximately 86% are singletons; the top ten hold about 1.6%.

The chain has TRBV15 and TRBJ1-5; a possible D gene is TRBD1 (5 bases). The sample comprised PBMCs or T cells enriched from blood (not recorded which). This receptor was identified in a woman aged 50 to 60 who had recovered from COVID-19. The CDR3 loop reads CATSGRQNNQPQHF. The DNA of the CDR3 is TGTGCCACCAGCGGAAGACAGAACAATCAGCCCCAGCATTTT.